Listed below are T cell receptor beta chains from one sample, sequenced in a study of T cell clones after liver transplantation. The data were produced by immunoSEQ multiplex PCR, yet TCRdb's version contains in-frame clones alone and is incomplete. The sample shows roughly 100,000 clones, approximately 78% of them seen only once. This specimen was CD4+ T cells from blood, taken before liver transplant. Receptors were obtained from a human donor who received a liver transplant. CDR3s include the opening cysteine and the closing phenylalanine or tryptophan. The D gene is left open where the match is weak. Only some rows state a clone size, as once, few, many or a class for expanded clones.

d_gene: TRBD1; j_gene: TRBJ2-3; abundance: few; v_gene: TRBV2; CDR3aa: CATHRGEITDTQYF; CDR3nt: TGTGCCACACACAGGGGCGAGATCACAGATACGCAGTATTTT
d_gene: NA; j_gene: TRBJ2-3; abundance: NA; v_gene: TRBV7-2; CDR3aa: CASSFRGAGTDTQYF; CDR3nt: TGTGCCAGCAGCTTTAGAGGGGCCGGGACAGATACGCAGTATTTT
d_gene: NA; j_gene: TRBJ1-2; abundance: NA; v_gene: TRBV11-3; CDR3aa: CASRVRDYGYTF; CDR3nt: TGTGCCAGCCGGGTTCGTGACTATGGCTACACCTTC
d_gene: NA; j_gene: TRBJ2-1; abundance: NA; v_gene: TRBV14; CDR3aa: CASSRNPGYNEQFF; CDR3nt: TGTGCCAGCAGCCGAAACCCGGGATACAATGAGCAGTTCTTC
d_gene: TRBD1; j_gene: TRBJ1-5; abundance: NA; v_gene: TRBV5-8; CDR3aa: CASSGGQGDNQPQHF; CDR3nt: TGTGCCAGCAGCGGGGGACAGGGGGACAATCAGCCCCAGCATTTT
d_gene: TRBD1; j_gene: TRBJ2-3; abundance: NA; v_gene: TRBV4-2; CDR3aa: CASSPGQGADTQYF; CDR3nt: TGTGCCAGCAGCCCTGGACAGGGGGCAGATACGCAGTATTTT
d_gene: TRBD2; j_gene: TRBJ2-1; abundance: NA; v_gene: TRBV11-2; CDR3aa: CASSPGTSGTYNEQFF; CDR3nt: TGTGCCAGCAGTCCCGGGACTAGCGGAACCTACAATGAGCAGTTCTTC
d_gene: NA; j_gene: TRBJ1-2; abundance: NA; v_gene: TRBV7-9; CDR3aa: CASSPNFYGYTF; CDR3nt: TGTGCCAGCAGCCCTAACTTCTATGGCTACACCTTC
d_gene: NA; j_gene: TRBJ2-1; abundance: NA; v_gene: TRBV9; CDR3aa: CASSAGTPDGEQFF; CDR3nt: TGTGCCAGCAGCGCCGGGACTCCCGACGGTGAGCAGTTCTTC
d_gene: NA; j_gene: TRBJ1-5; abundance: NA; v_gene: TRBV7-9; CDR3aa: CASSLAAGNNQPQHF; CDR3nt: TGTGCCAGCAGCTTAGCTGCAGGGAACAATCAGCCCCAGCATTTT
d_gene: TRBD2; j_gene: TRBJ2-7; abundance: NA; v_gene: TRBV7-8; CDR3aa: CASSPREGAYEQYF; CDR3nt: TGTGCCAGCAGCCCTAGGGAGGGCGCCTACGAGCAGTACTTC
d_gene: TRBD1; j_gene: TRBJ1-4; abundance: NA; v_gene: TRBV19; CDR3aa: CASSTIRDRGSGEKLFF; CDR3nt: TGTGCCAGTAGTACCATCCGGGACAGGGGAAGTGGTGAAAAACTGTTTTTT
d_gene: NA; j_gene: TRBJ1-1; abundance: once; v_gene: TRBV5-1; CDR3aa: CASSGTGREAFF; CDR3nt: TGCGCCAGCAGCGGGACTGGTAGGGAAGCTTTCTTT
d_gene: TRBD1; j_gene: TRBJ1-1; abundance: NA; v_gene: TRBV10-3; CDR3aa: CAISERSPGTGNTEAFF; CDR3nt: TGTGCCATCAGTGAGCGCTCCCCAGGGACAGGGAACACTGAAGCTTTCTTT
d_gene: NA; j_gene: TRBJ2-7; abundance: NA; v_gene: TRBV14; CDR3aa: CASTPGRSYEQYF; CDR3nt: TGTGCCAGCACCCCCGGAAGATCCTACGAGCAGTACTTC
d_gene: TRBD1; j_gene: TRBJ1-1; abundance: NA; v_gene: TRBV7-9; CDR3aa: CASSSWTGANTEAFF; CDR3nt: TGTGCCAGCAGCTCTTGGACAGGCGCGAACACTGAAGCTTTCTTT
d_gene: NA; j_gene: TRBJ1-2; abundance: NA; v_gene: TRBV27; CDR3aa: CASSFRTGNYGYTF; CDR3nt: TGTGCCAGCAGTTTCCGAACGGGGAACTATGGCTACACCTTC
d_gene: NA; j_gene: TRBJ2-3; abundance: few; v_gene: TRBV10-3; CDR3aa: CAISELETRSTDTQYF; CDR3nt: TGTGCCATCAGTGAGTTGGAGACGCGTAGCACAGATACGCAGTATTTT
d_gene: TRBD2; j_gene: TRBJ2-7; abundance: NA; v_gene: TRBV2; CDR3aa: CASRDTLADAYEQYF; CDR3nt: TGTGCCAGCAGGGACACGCTAGCGGATGCCTACGAGCAGTACTTC
d_gene: TRBD2; j_gene: TRBJ2-1; abundance: once; v_gene: TRBV9; CDR3aa: CASSSSGTNVIEQFF; CDR3nt: TGTGCCAGCAGCAGCTCCGGGACTAACGTCATTGAGCAGTTCTTC
d_gene: TRBD1; j_gene: TRBJ2-4; abundance: NA; v_gene: TRBV18; CDR3aa: CASSRDRLKNIQYF; CDR3nt: TGTGCCAGCTCCCGGGACAGGCTGAAAAACATTCAGTACTTC
d_gene: NA; j_gene: TRBJ1-1; abundance: NA; v_gene: TRBV7-3; CDR3aa: CASSLGQAGGAFF; CDR3nt: TGTGCCAGCAGCCTAGGGCAGGCCGGAGGAGCTTTCTTT
d_gene: NA; j_gene: TRBJ2-5; abundance: NA; v_gene: TRBV5-1; CDR3aa: CASSLAIGGQGTQYF; CDR3nt: TGCGCCAGCAGCTTGGCCATCGGGGGACAAGGGACCCAGTACTTC
d_gene: TRBD1; j_gene: TRBJ2-7; abundance: NA; v_gene: TRBV7-8; CDR3aa: CASRFSDRVPYEQYF; CDR3nt: TGTGCCAGCAGGTTCTCCGACAGGGTCCCCTACGAGCAGTACTTC
d_gene: TRBD1; j_gene: TRBJ1-4; abundance: NA; v_gene: TRBV9; CDR3aa: CASSVLGQIEEKLFF; CDR3nt: TGTGCCAGCAGCGTATTGGGACAGATAGAGGAAAAACTGTTTTTT
d_gene: NA; j_gene: TRBJ2-3; abundance: NA; v_gene: TRBV7-3; CDR3aa: CASSLPGAEDTQYF; CDR3nt: TGTGCCAGCAGCTTACCAGGGGCTGAAGATACGCAGTATTTT
d_gene: NA; j_gene: TRBJ2-1; abundance: NA; v_gene: TRBV7-6; CDR3aa: CASSVSGTVYNEQFF; CDR3nt: TGTGCCAGCAGCGTAAGCGGGACAGTATACAATGAGCAGTTCTTC
d_gene: NA; j_gene: TRBJ1-4; abundance: NA; v_gene: TRBV14; CDR3aa: CASSQGGPLRTNEKLFF; CDR3nt: TGTGCCAGCAGCCAAGGGGGTCCGCTTAGAACTAATGAAAAACTGTTTTTT
d_gene: NA; j_gene: TRBJ2-3; abundance: NA; v_gene: TRBV11-2; CDR3aa: CASSFQGTDTQYF; CDR3nt: TGTGCCAGCAGCTTTCAGGGCACAGATACGCAGTATTTT
d_gene: NA; j_gene: TRBJ1-1; abundance: once; v_gene: TRBV5-5; CDR3aa: CASRKQVNTEAFF; CDR3nt: TGTGCCAGCAGGAAACAGGTGAACACTGAAGCTTTCTTT
d_gene: TRBD1; j_gene: TRBJ1-1; abundance: NA; v_gene: TRBV27; CDR3aa: CASTSGTGGTEAFF; CDR3nt: TGTGCCAGCACCTCCGGGACAGGGGGGACTGAAGCTTTCTTT
d_gene: NA; j_gene: TRBJ1-1; abundance: NA; v_gene: TRBV2; CDR3aa: CASSGQPPRGTEAFF; CDR3nt: TGTGCCAGCAGTGGGCAGCCCCCACGGGGCACTGAAGCTTTCTTT
d_gene: TRBD1; j_gene: TRBJ1-3; abundance: NA; v_gene: TRBV5-1; CDR3aa: CASTWTGGASGNTIYF; CDR3nt: TGCGCCAGCACCTGGACAGGGGGCGCGTCAGGAAACACCATATATTTT
d_gene: NA; j_gene: TRBJ1-3; abundance: NA; v_gene: TRBV6-5; CDR3aa: CASSYGGLGGNTIYF; CDR3nt: TGTGCCAGCAGCTACGGGGGATTAGGCGGAAACACCATATATTTT
d_gene: NA; j_gene: TRBJ1-3; abundance: few; v_gene: TRBV25-1; CDR3aa: CASREISGNTIYF; CDR3nt: TGTGCCAGCAGGGAGATCTCTGGAAACACCATATATTTT
d_gene: NA; j_gene: TRBJ1-1; abundance: NA; v_gene: TRBV18; CDR3aa: CASSPLSMSGSTEAFF; CDR3nt: TGTGCCAGCTCACCACTCAGCATGTCGGGGTCGACTGAAGCTTTCTTT
d_gene: NA; j_gene: TRBJ2-7; abundance: NA; v_gene: TRBV2; CDR3aa: CASSEDRTYEQYF; CDR3nt: TGTGCCAGCAGTGAAGACAGGACCTACGAGCAGTACTTC
d_gene: TRBD1; j_gene: TRBJ1-5; abundance: few; v_gene: TRBV6-5; CDR3aa: CASNPSGGGQPQHF; CDR3nt: TGTGCCAGCAACCCCTCAGGGGGCGGACAGCCCCAGCATTTT
d_gene: TRBD1; j_gene: TRBJ1-1; abundance: once; v_gene: TRBV5-1; CDR3aa: CASSLRQGRNTEAFF; CDR3nt: TGCGCCAGCAGCCTTCGACAGGGCAGGAACACTGAAGCTTTCTTT
d_gene: NA; j_gene: TRBJ1-6; abundance: NA; v_gene: TRBV7-9; CDR3aa: CASTGGIGQHSPLHF; CDR3nt: TGTGCCAGCACTGGAGGTATCGGTCAGCATTCACCCCTCCACTTT
d_gene: NA; j_gene: TRBJ2-3; abundance: NA; v_gene: TRBV4-1; CDR3aa: CASSQEGGASTDTQYF; CDR3nt: TGCGCCAGCAGCCAAGAAGGCGGGGCCTCCACAGATACGCAGTATTTT
d_gene: TRBD1; j_gene: TRBJ1-4; abundance: NA; v_gene: TRBV6-6; CDR3aa: CASSYGGTVSNEKLFF; CDR3nt: TGTGCCAGCAGTTACGGGGGGACAGTTTCTAATGAAAAACTGTTTTTT
d_gene: NA; j_gene: TRBJ1-5; abundance: NA; v_gene: TRBV18; CDR3aa: CASSPGGDNQPQHF; CDR3nt: TGTGCCAGCTCACCAGGGGGGGACAATCAGCCCCAGCATTTT
d_gene: TRBD2; j_gene: TRBJ2-1; abundance: few; v_gene: TRBV5-1; CDR3aa: CASSSGLAGEESSEQFF; CDR3nt: TGCGCCAGCAGCTCGGGACTAGCGGGAGAGGAAAGTAGTGAGCAGTTCTTC
d_gene: NA; j_gene: TRBJ2-7; abundance: NA; v_gene: TRBV2; CDR3aa: CASKRDIISYEQYF; CDR3nt: TGTGCCAGCAAGAGGGACATCATCTCCTACGAGCAGTACTTC
d_gene: NA; j_gene: TRBJ1-5; abundance: NA; v_gene: TRBV30; CDR3aa: CAWSVQGQPQHF; CDR3nt: TGTGCCTGGAGCGTTCAGGGGCAGCCCCAGCATTTT
d_gene: NA; j_gene: TRBJ1-4; abundance: NA; v_gene: TRBV27; CDR3aa: CASSLWTDSREKLFF; CDR3nt: TGTGCCAGCAGTCTCTGGACAGATAGCCGTGAAAAACTGTTTTTT
d_gene: NA; j_gene: TRBJ2-1; abundance: NA; v_gene: TRBV10-2; CDR3aa: CASRGTVGNEQFF; CDR3nt: TGCGCCAGCAGGGGGACGGTAGGGAATGAGCAGTTCTTC
d_gene: NA; j_gene: TRBJ1-1; abundance: NA; v_gene: TRBV5-5; CDR3aa: CASSYGGLNTEAFF; CDR3nt: TGTGCCAGCAGCTACGGGGGGCTGAACACTGAAGCTTTCTTT